This paragraph reports one TCR beta chain. What it binds is unknown. This entry belongs to a study of identical twins. Study results and caveats: Beta out-of-frame twin sharing showed a weaker excess. The more abundant beta clonotypes in cord blood had fewer insertions, and memory repertoires did not show this. Findings came from cross-sectional statistics, without long-term follow-up of donors.

TCRdb itself ran the 5' RACE reads through MiXCR, one entry per CDR3 protein. The sample lists around 530,000 distinct CDR3 sequences, approximately 16% occurring once. CDR1 is SQVTM, CDR2 ANQGSEA, per germline. There are 13 residues in the CDR3. V was cut by 4 bases and J by 2 bases, with 11 bases left in between. This sample was shared with a second study, whose subject was yellow fever vaccine responses in identical twins.

The rearrangement links TRBV29-1 to TRBJ2-5; possible D gene TRBD1, 6 bases. The sequence derives from a woman aged 18-29 years in good health. Source material: CD4+ T cells sorted from blood. The CDR3 protein is CSVAGAPQETQYF. CDR3 coding DNA: TGCAGCGTTGCAGGGGCCCCTCAAGAGACCCAGTACTTC.